This T cell receptor (beta chain) stems from a study of beta chain features in type 1 diabetes. As for the study in general: All samples combined gave roughly 100,000,000 sorted cells for examination. The study's findings and limits: Shorter TCRB CDR3s, moderately but significantly so, were found in Type 1 diabetes patients in all four CD4+ subsets. These data did not resolve whether HLA type affects TCRB rearrangement.

Markers CD45RO/CCR7/CD25/CD127/CD95/CD27 served to sort CD4+ naive, central memory, regulatory and stem cell-like memory cells. Populations isolated by sorting all had purity greater than 95%. What was sequenced were expressed TCRB transcripts, since all of the isolated RNA had been reverse transcribed. The protocol was immunoSEQ multiplex PCR, while the TCRdb copy is restricted to in-frame clones and leaves out a portion. The sample records some 150,000 clones, about an eighth being singletons. The germline V gene has CDR1 MNHEY and CDR2 SVGAGI. The V end was cut by 6 bases, the J end by 7 bases, with 16 bases between. This CDR3 is 14 amino acids long. With regard to this clone: The antigen is not known.

The sample consisted of central memory CD4+ T cells from blood. The chain carries TRBV6-5 and TRBJ2-1, with a weak D call TRBD1 (5 bases). This clonotype originated in a man between 18 and 35 years old with type 1 diabetes. The CDR3 is CASSPAGPRNEQFF. CDR3 nucleotide sequence: TGTGCCAGCAGCCCAGCAGGGCCGCGGAATGAGCAGTTCTTC.